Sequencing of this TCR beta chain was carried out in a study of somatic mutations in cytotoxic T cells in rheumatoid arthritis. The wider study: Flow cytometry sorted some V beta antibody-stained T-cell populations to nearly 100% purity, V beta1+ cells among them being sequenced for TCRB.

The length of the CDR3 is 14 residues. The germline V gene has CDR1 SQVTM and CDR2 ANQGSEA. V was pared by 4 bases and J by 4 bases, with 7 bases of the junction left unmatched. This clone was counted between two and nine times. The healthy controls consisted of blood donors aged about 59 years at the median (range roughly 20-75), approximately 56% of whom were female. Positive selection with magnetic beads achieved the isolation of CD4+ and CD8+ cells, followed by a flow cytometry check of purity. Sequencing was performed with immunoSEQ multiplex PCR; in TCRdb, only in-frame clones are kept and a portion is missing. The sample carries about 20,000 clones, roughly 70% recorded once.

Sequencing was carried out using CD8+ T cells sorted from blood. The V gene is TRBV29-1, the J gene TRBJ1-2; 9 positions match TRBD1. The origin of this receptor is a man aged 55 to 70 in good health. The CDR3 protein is CSVGPGQGSYGYTF. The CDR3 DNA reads TGCAGCGTTGGGCCGGGACAGGGCAGCTATGGCTACACCTTC.